Shown below are 2 T cell receptor beta chains from a single sample sequenced in a study of cytomegalovirus exposure and HLA in healthy donors. Both 60 Vbeta primers and 13 Jbeta primers went into the PCR. Here immunoSEQ multiplex PCR was the method, and the copy in TCRdb shows in-frame clones only, minus some. The data hold 100,000 to 120,000 clones, with over 60% observed a single time. Input material: PBMCs. The receptor source for this set is a woman between 55 and 75 years old in good health and CMV-seropositive.

The genes are TRBV29-1 and TRBJ2-5; 8 bases align to TRBD2. V trimming: 4 bases; J trimming: 2 bases; junction bases outside the gene matches: 27. The germline CDR1 and CDR2 sequences are SQVTM and ANQGSEA. The CDR3 length is 21 residues. The CDR3 is CSVAGGVGWGLLVGAQETQYF. The CDR3 coding sequence is TGCAGCGTTGCGGGGGGGGTAGGATGGGGGTTGTTGGTGGGAGCTCAAGAGACCCAGTACTTC.

This clone was recorded a few times. V usage is TRBV6-1 and J usage is TRBJ2-7; 14 positions agree with TRBD2. Germline lookup yields CDR1 MNHNS and CDR2 SASEGT. Trimming removed 1 base from V and 2 bases from J; junction bases left unmatched: 4. CDR3 length: 17 amino acids. The chain's CDR3 is CASSEGGLAGGTYEQYF. The CDR3 nucleotides read TGTGCCAGCAGTGAAGGTGGACTAGCGGGAGGCACCTACGAGCAGTACTTC.